The rows below give T cell receptor beta chains drawn from one sample of a study of blood T cells in healthy people across ages. TCRdb used MiXCR to reprocess the 5' RACE reads, holding one entry per CDR3 protein. The data show approximately 1.5 million distinct CDR3 sequences, approximately 39% seen once. Sequencing used blood. These receptors came from a woman aged 18-29 years in good health. CDR3s include the opening cysteine and the closing phenylalanine or tryptophan. D genes are given only for firm matches. Rows give clone size only sometimes, using once, few, many, or a class for an expanded clone.

CDR3 length	D gene	clone size	J gene	V gene	CDR3 DNA	CDR3 protein
15	-	-	TRBJ2-3	TRBV2	TGTGCCAGCAGTGTCGCGGGTTCCACGGGGGATACGCAGTATTTT	CASSVAGSTGDTQYF
14	-	few	TRBJ1-2	TRBV11-2	TGTGCCAGCAGCCGTTTACAGGGTGGATATGGCTACACCTTC	CASSRLQGGYGYTF
13	-	-	TRBJ2-7	TRBV11-2	TGCGCCAGCAGCTTAATCCGGCGATACGAGCAGTACTTC	CASSLIRRYEQYF
14	-	-	TRBJ2-4	TRBV20-1	TGCAGTGCTAGAGAGGACGAAGCCAAAAACATTCAGTACTTC	CSAREDEAKNIQYF
14	TRBD1	-	TRBJ2-7	TRBV29-1	TGCAGCGTTGAAGTTGCCGGACAGGGGAGCGAGCAGTACTTC	CSVEVAGQGSEQYF
12	-	many	TRBJ2-1	TRBV10-3	TGTGCCATCAGTGATAAAGGATATGAGCAGTTCTTC	CAISDKGYEQFF
14	TRBD2	-	TRBJ2-1	TRBV7-9	TGTGCCGGCAGCTTAGACGGGAGGGGGGATGAGCAGTTCTTC	CAGSLDGRGDEQFF
14	TRBD1	-	TRBJ1-4	TRBV30	TGTGCCTGGACCATCAGTTCAGGGGGGGAAAAACTGTTTTTT	CAWTISSGGEKLFF
15	TRBD2	few	TRBJ2-3	TRBV20-1	TGCAGTGCTAGAAAACTAGCGGGACGCTGGGGTACGCAGTATTTT	CSARKLAGRWGTQYF
13	-	-	TRBJ2-7	TRBV6-6	TGTGCCAGCAGTGCCCCCCGGGGCTACGAGCAGTACTTC	CASSAPRGYEQYF
13	-	-	TRBJ2-7	TRBV5-1	TGCGCCAGCACCCCACAGGATTCCTACGAGCAGTACTTC	CASTPQDSYEQYF
13	-	-	TRBJ1-4	TRBV14	TGTGCCAGCAGCCAAGATTGGGGGGAAAAACTGTTTTTT	CASSQDWGEKLFF
14	TRBD2	-	TRBJ2-3	TRBV7-8	TGTGCCAGCAGCCTTAGCGGGAATTCAGATACGCAGTATTTT	CASSLSGNSDTQYF
15	-	few	TRBJ2-5	TRBV10-3	TGTGCCATCAGTGAGCCCCTAGGGTACCGGGAGACCCAGTACTTC	CAISEPLGYRETQYF
14	-	few	TRBJ2-7	TRBV7-2	TGTGCCAGCAGCCAGTATAGAAAAACCTACGAGCAGTACTTC	CASSQYRKTYEQYF
17	-	once	TRBJ1-5	TRBV6-6	TGTGCCAGCAGTTACCCTAAGGGGGGAACGAGCAATCAGCCCCAGCATTTT	CASSYPKGGTSNQPQHF
17	TRBD2	-	TRBJ2-3	TRBV29-1	TGCAGCGTTGAAGTTCCCGGACCCTGGACTAGTCTGGATACGCAGTATTTT	CSVEVPGPWTSLDTQYF
14	-	-	TRBJ1-2	TRBV2	TGTGCCAGCAGTTCACAGGGAATCACCGCTGGCTACACCTTC	CASSSQGITAGYTF
13	-	few	TRBJ1-2	TRBV20-1	TGCAGTGCTAGAGATCAACAGAACTATGGCTACACCTTC	CSARDQQNYGYTF
14	-	-	TRBJ1-5	TRBV6-2/TRBV6-3	TGTGCCAGCAGTTCAGGGGCCAGCGTGCAGCCCCAGCATTTT	CASSSGASVQPQHF